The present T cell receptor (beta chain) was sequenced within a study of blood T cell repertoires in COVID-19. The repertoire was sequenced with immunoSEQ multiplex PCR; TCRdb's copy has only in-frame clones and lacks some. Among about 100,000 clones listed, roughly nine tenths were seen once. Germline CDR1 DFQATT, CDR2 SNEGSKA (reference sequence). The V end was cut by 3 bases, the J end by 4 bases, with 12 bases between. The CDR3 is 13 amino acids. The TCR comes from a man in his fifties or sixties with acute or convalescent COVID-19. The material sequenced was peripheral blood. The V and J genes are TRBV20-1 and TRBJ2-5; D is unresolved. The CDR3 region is CSASGPYGETQYF. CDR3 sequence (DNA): TGCAGTGCTAGTGGGCCTTATGGAGAGACCCAGTACTTC.